These T cell receptor beta chains were read from a single sample in a study of PD-1 blockade in classical Hodgkin lymphoma. Produced via immunoSEQ multiplex PCR; TCRdb's table is partial and in-frame only. This sample yields 30,000 to 35,000 clones, of which 82% are seen a single time; around a third belongs to the top ten. The material sequenced was peripheral blood mononuclear cells (PBMCs), taken at baseline. Every receptor here comes from a human donor with classical Hodgkin lymphoma. The CDR3 runs from the conserved cysteine through the conserved F or W. D genes are given only for firm matches. Not all rows give a size; the values are once, few, many and, for expanded clones, a class.

V	D	J	size	CDR3	DNA
TRBV4-3	NA	TRBJ2-1	NA	CASSHVTGLNEQFF	TGCGCCAGCAGCCACGTCACAGGCCTCAATGAGCAGTTCTTC
TRBV5-6	NA	TRBJ2-3	NA	CASSDRGQPSTDTQYF	TGTGCCAGCAGTGATAGAGGACAGCCTAGCACAGATACGCAGTATTTT
TRBV7-7	TRBD1	TRBJ2-1	once	CASSLGGTGNNEQFF	TGTGCTAGCAGCTTGGGTGGGACAGGGAACAATGAGCAGTTCTTC
TRBV7-9	TRBD1	TRBJ2-7	medium-sized	CASRQGVEQYF	TGTGCCAGCAGGCAGGGGGTCGAGCAGTACTTC
TRBV19	NA	TRBJ1-2	NA	CASSFWTGRSNYGYTF	TGTGCCAGTAGTTTCTGGACGGGCCGCTCTAACTATGGCTACACCTTC
TRBV7-2	TRBD1	TRBJ1-3	NA	CASSIGTDVGNTIYF	TGTGCCAGCAGCATCGGGACAGACGTTGGAAACACCATATATTTT
TRBV4-3	NA	TRBJ2-3	NA	CASSLRGSDTQYF	TGCGCCAGCAGCCTCCGAGGGTCTGATACGCAGTATTTT
TRBV18	TRBD1	TRBJ1-2	NA	CASSQEGQGYGYTF	TGTGCCAGCTCACAGGAAGGACAGGGCTATGGCTACACCTTC
TRBV11-1	NA	TRBJ2-6	NA	CASSSDYAGANVLTF	TGTGCCAGCAGCTCCGATTACGCTGGGGCCAACGTCCTGACTTTC
TRBV7-9	NA	TRBJ2-1	NA	CASSFFLGSGEQFF	TGTGCCAGCAGCTTTTTTCTGGGGTCGGGTGAGCAGTTCTTC
TRBV19	TRBD1	TRBJ2-2	NA	CASSISPGQGNTGELFF	TGTGCCAGTAGTATTTCCCCCGGACAGGGAAACACCGGGGAGCTGTTTTTT
TRBV18	NA	TRBJ2-5	NA	CASSPDQIQETQYF	TGTGCCAGCTCACCGGATCAAATCCAAGAGACCCAGTACTTC
TRBV6-5	NA	TRBJ1-2	NA	CASSYSQGDYGYTF	TGTGCCAGCAGTTACTCACAGGGTGACTATGGCTACACCTTC
TRBV6-6	NA	TRBJ1-2	NA	CASGAGTRGYTF	TGTGCCAGCGGGGCGGGGACCAGGGGCTACACCTTC
TRBV10-3	NA	TRBJ1-6	medium-sized	CAISTGNSPLHF	TGTGCCATCAGCACCGGGAATTCACCCCTCCACTTT
TRBV29-1	NA	TRBJ2-3	NA	CSVEGRSWGATDTQYF	TGCAGCGTTGAAGGTCGGAGTTGGGGGGCGACAGATACGCAGTATTTT
TRBV7-3	TRBD1	TRBJ1-1	NA	CASSPHGQVNPTEAFF	TGTGCCAGCAGCCCGCATGGACAGGTCAACCCTACCGAAGCTTTCTTT
TRBV6-1	TRBD2	TRBJ2-3	NA	CASSEGDYYRGDTQYF	TGTGCCAGCAGTGAAGGGGACTACTATAGGGGAGATACGCAGTATTTT
TRBV7-2	NA	TRBJ1-1	NA	CASSLYGLRGPGTEAFF	TGTGCCAGCAGCTTATATGGCCTCAGGGGCCCAGGGACTGAAGCTTTCTTT
TRBV5-1	NA	TRBJ1-2	NA	CASSQGHGEAYGYTF	TGCGCCAGCAGCCAAGGACACGGTGAGGCCTATGGCTACACCTTC
TRBV6-5	TRBD1	TRBJ1-2	NA	CASRIGQGYGYTF	TGTGCCAGCAGAATCGGACAGGGCTATGGCTACACCTTC
TRBV29-1	TRBD2	TRBJ2-5	NA	CSVGGGQETQYF	TGCAGCGTTGGCGGGGGGCAAGAGACCCAGTACTTC
TRBV7-8	TRBD2	TRBJ2-1	NA	CASSQSGVVNEQFF	TGTGCCAGCAGCCAAAGCGGGGTGGTCAATGAGCAGTTCTTC
TRBV7-7	TRBD1	TRBJ2-7	few	CASSLGPGQDYEQYF	TGTGCTAGCAGCTTGGGCCCGGGACAGGACTACGAGCAGTACTTC
TRBV5-1	NA	TRBJ1-5	NA	CASSLGISNQPQHF	TGCGCCAGCAGCTTGGGGATTAGCAATCAGCCCCAGCATTTT